These T cell receptor beta chains were read from a single sample in a study of neurological immune-mediated disorders. MiXCR, run by TCRdb on the 5' RACE reads, gives a single entry per CDR3 protein. The table includes 55,000 or so distinct CDR3 sequences, just under 4% detected once. The sequencing sample was made of CD4+ T cells from blood. The source is a woman aged 40-49 years with multiple sclerosis. Both conserved end residues are part of each CDR3. The D gene is left open where the match is weak. Size values are once, few and many counts, or a class for expanded clones, and some rows have none.

CDR3 protein	CDR3 DNA	clone size	V gene	J gene	D gene
CASSLGGDGNTIYF	TGCGCCAGCAGCTTAGGCGGAGACGGAAACACCATATATTTT	many	TRBV5-1	TRBJ1-3	NA
CASSPRTGDTQYF	TGTGCCAGCAGCCCTAGGACCGGAGATACGCAGTATTTT	many	TRBV7-6	TRBJ2-3	NA
CASSFTGGYEQYF	TGTGCCAGCAGCTTCACAGGGGGCTACGAGCAGTACTTC	many	TRBV7-6	TRBJ2-7	TRBD1
CASSYRDGLYNEQFF	TGTGCCAGCAGCTACCGGGACGGTCTCTACAATGAGCAGTTCTTC	medium-sized	TRBV4-2	TRBJ2-1	NA
CASSLALGTENEQYF	TGTGCCAGCAGCTTAGCGCTCGGGACAGAAAACGAGCAGTACTTC	many	TRBV7-9	TRBJ2-7	TRBD1
CASSFGGPGTEAFF	TGCGCCAGCAGCTTCGGCGGGCCTGGCACTGAAGCTTTCTTT	many	TRBV5-1	TRBJ1-1	NA
CSARDPLTDEQFF	TGCAGTGCTAGAGATCCCCTCACTGATGAGCAGTTCTTC	many	TRBV20-1	TRBJ2-1	NA
CASSKGKGEQFF	TGTGCCAGCAGTAAGGGTAAGGGTGAGCAGTTCTTC	many	TRBV6-1	TRBJ2-1	NA
CSAVLNVDTEAFF	TGCAGCGCCGTGTTAAACGTGGACACTGAAGCTTTCTTT	many	TRBV29-1	TRBJ1-1	NA
CASSSGSRGYTDTQYF	TGCGCCAGCAGCTCCGGTTCCAGGGGCTACACAGATACGCAGTATTTT	many	TRBV5-1	TRBJ2-3	NA
CASSSYDTGLGQPQHF	TGTGCCAGCAGTTCATACGATACAGGGCTCGGTCAGCCCCAGCATTTT	many	TRBV28	TRBJ1-5	NA
CASSPPNGQMNTEAFF	TGTGCCAGCTCACCACCTAACGGACAGATGAACACTGAAGCTTTCTTT	many	TRBV18	TRBJ1-1	NA
CASSLQGSAFF	TGTGCCAGCAGTTTGCAGGGTTCTGCTTTCTTT	many	TRBV6-6	TRBJ1-1	NA
CASSYSAVPLNTEAFF	TGTGCCAGCAGTTACTCGGCAGTCCCCTTGAACACTGAAGCTTTCTTT	many	TRBV6-5	TRBJ1-1	NA
CSAPTGYGYTF	TGCAGCGCTCCCACAGGGTATGGCTACACCTTC	many	TRBV29-1	TRBJ1-2	NA
CASERRGAKNIQYF	TGTGCCAGTGAGAGGAGGGGAGCCAAAAACATTCAGTACTTC	many	TRBV19	TRBJ2-4	NA
CAIRGTGMNTEAFF	TGTGCCATCAGGGGGACAGGCATGAACACTGAAGCTTTCTTT	many	TRBV10-3	TRBJ1-1	TRBD1
CASSSTGSTSYGYTF	TGTGCCAGCAGTTCGACAGGGTCAACTAGCTATGGCTACACCTTC	many	TRBV6-5	TRBJ1-2	TRBD1
CAIGAGQGAYEQYF	TGTGCCATCGGGGCGGGACAGGGTGCGTACGAGCAGTACTTC	many	TRBV10-3	TRBJ2-7	TRBD1
CASSEAVPGNTEAFF	TGTGCCAGCAGTGAAGCGGTGCCAGGTAACACTGAAGCTTTCTTT	many	TRBV6-1	TRBJ1-1	NA
CSADIRVENTEAFF	TGCAGTGCCGACATCAGGGTAGAGAACACTGAAGCTTTCTTT	many	TRBV20-1	TRBJ1-1	NA
CASSQSTGSDTEAFF	TGTGCCAGCAGCCAGTCGACAGGGTCGGACACTGAAGCTTTCTTT	many	TRBV14	TRBJ1-1	TRBD1
CASSLDGMKQPQHF	TGCGCCAGCAGCTTGGACGGGATGAAGCAGCCCCAGCATTTT	many	TRBV5-1	TRBJ1-5	NA
CASTERGSEQYF	TGCGCCAGCACTGAGCGGGGGTCGGAGCAGTACTTC	many	TRBV10-2	TRBJ2-7	TRBD2
CSAYGPAEGADTQYF	TGCAGTGCCTACGGGCCAGCGGAGGGTGCAGATACGCAGTATTTT	many	TRBV20-1	TRBJ2-3	NA
CAISGLWTGNMNTEAFF	TGTGCCATCAGTGGTTTGTGGACAGGGAACATGAACACTGAAGCTTTCTTT	many	TRBV10-3	TRBJ1-1	TRBD1
CASSETAGGAREQYF	TGTGCCAGCAGTGAGACTGCCGGGGGGGCCCGCGAGCAGTACTTC	many	TRBV6-1	TRBJ2-7	TRBD2
CASSLVGTGGPETQYF	TGTGCCAGCAGCTTAGTTGGGACAGGGGGACCAGAGACCCAGTACTTC	many	TRBV7-2	TRBJ2-5	TRBD1
CASSYDSNQPQHF	TGTGCCAGCAGTTATGATAGCAATCAGCCCCAGCATTTT	many	TRBV6-2/TRBV6-3	TRBJ1-5	NA
CASGWGTDTQYF	TGTGCCAGCGGGTGGGGAACAGATACGCAGTATTTT	many	TRBV5-6	TRBJ2-3	NA
CASRTLAGEETQYF	TGTGCCAGTAGAACCTTAGCGGGGGAAGAGACCCAGTACTTC	many	TRBV19	TRBJ2-5	TRBD2
CATQTGGTHEQYF	TGTGCCACACAGACAGGGGGAACCCACGAGCAGTACTTC	many	TRBV28	TRBJ2-7	TRBD1
CASSPPLGVAGAPGEFF	TGTGCCAGCAGCCCACCCCTTGGGGTAGCGGGGGCACCTGGGGAGTTCTTC	many	TRBV7-6	TRBJ2-1	TRBD2
CASSLPGQSNEKLFF	TGTGCCAGCAGCCTGCCGGGACAGTCTAATGAAAAACTGTTTTTT	many	TRBV7-9	TRBJ1-4	TRBD1
CASSLWTSLPEAFF	TGTGCCAGCAGCTTATGGACCAGTCTCCCTGAAGCTTTCTTT	many	TRBV7-2	TRBJ1-1	NA
CSARDPRGGQGANGYTF	TGCAGTGCTAGAGATCCACGGGGGGGGCAGGGGGCGAATGGCTACACCTTC	many	TRBV20-1	TRBJ1-2	TRBD1
CASSLNRDTGYTF	TGTGCCAGCAGCTTAAACAGGGATACTGGCTACACCTTC	many	TRBV7-8	TRBJ1-2	NA
CASSLGQGAREQYF	TGCGCCAGCAGCTTGGGCCAGGGGGCGCGAGAGCAGTACTTC	many	TRBV5-1	TRBJ2-7	TRBD1
CASSPSSSGGPYEQYF	TGCGCCAGCAGCCCCTCCTCTAGCGGGGGTCCCTACGAGCAGTACTTC	many	TRBV4-1	TRBJ2-7	TRBD2
CASSLGPETQYF	TGTGCCAGCAGCTTGGGGCCAGAGACCCAGTACTTC	many	TRBV5-5	TRBJ2-5	NA
CASSRAGRGTEAFF	TGTGCCAGCAGCAGAGCAGGGAGGGGAACTGAAGCTTTCTTT	many	TRBV11-1	TRBJ1-1	NA
CASSSDRGLRELFF	TGTGCCAGCAGCTCCGACAGGGGGCTGAGGGAGCTGTTTTTT	many	TRBV11-2	TRBJ2-2	TRBD1
CAWSEQENQPQHF	TGTGCCTGGAGTGAACAGGAGAATCAGCCCCAGCATTTT	many	TRBV30	TRBJ1-5	NA
CASSNRGPPDTQYF	TGTGCCAGCAGTAACAGGGGGCCCCCCGATACGCAGTATTTT	many	TRBV6-2/TRBV6-3	TRBJ2-3	TRBD1
CASSQQFGENEQFF	TGCGCCAGCAGCCAACAGTTTGGTGAGAATGAGCAGTTCTTC	many	TRBV4-1	TRBJ2-1	NA
CASSTGTGDGYTF	TGTGCCAGCAGCACCGGGACAGGGGACGGCTACACCTTC	many	TRBV5-5	TRBJ1-2	TRBD1
CASSLGPGGEGEAFF	TGCGCCAGCAGCTTGGGTCCAGGGGGCGAAGGTGAAGCTTTCTTT	many	TRBV5-1	TRBJ1-1	TRBD1
CASSLDPGGPTEAFF	TGCGCCAGCAGCTTGGATCCAGGGGGACCCACTGAAGCTTTCTTT	many	TRBV5-1	TRBJ1-1	TRBD1
CSARGGLAEAYNEQFF	TGCAGTGCTAGAGGGGGACTAGCGGAGGCCTACAATGAGCAGTTCTTC	many	TRBV20-1	TRBJ2-1	TRBD2
CASSGVGRFYNEQFF	TGTGCCAGCAGCGGAGTGGGGAGATTTTACAATGAGCAGTTCTTC	many	TRBV9	TRBJ2-1	NA
CASRGTSGVSYNEQFF	TGTGCCAGCAGGGGGACTAGCGGGGTCTCCTACAATGAGCAGTTCTTC	many	TRBV6-1	TRBJ2-1	TRBD2
CASSLGTLEAGELFF	TGCGCCAGCAGCCTCGGGACCTTGGAGGCCGGGGAGCTGTTTTTT	many	TRBV5-1	TRBJ2-2	NA
CASSHLPNRGIGNIQYF	TGTGCCAGCAGCCACCTACCCAATCGGGGAATCGGCAACATTCAGTACTTC	many	TRBV4-2	TRBJ2-4	NA
CSAPNTGGLTYEQYF	TGCAGTGCTCCTAACACAGGGGGCCTTACCTACGAGCAGTACTTC	many	TRBV20-1	TRBJ2-7	TRBD1
CASSPVVEPQHF	TGTGCCAGCAGTCCCGTGGTTGAGCCCCAGCATTTT	NA	TRBV6-6	TRBJ1-5	NA
CASYSPGVSGGNQPQHF	TGTGCCAGCTATTCCCCCGGGGTGTCTGGGGGCAATCAGCCCCAGCATTTT	many	TRBV2	TRBJ1-5	NA
CASSLEPGGKGPQHF	TGCGCCAGCAGCTTGGAACCGGGAGGGAAGGGGCCCCAGCATTTT	many	TRBV5-1	TRBJ1-5	NA
CASSMTGDYNEKLFF	TGTGCCAGCAGCATGACAGGGGACTATAATGAAAAACTGTTTTTT	many	TRBV7-9	TRBJ1-4	TRBD1
CASKERPQPWATGELFF	TGTGCCAGCAAAGAGAGACCGCAACCTTGGGCCACCGGGGAGCTGTTTTTT	many	TRBV27	TRBJ2-2	NA
CASSLLHLTGELFF	TGTGCCAGCAGCTTGTTGCACCTCACCGGGGAGCTGTTTTTT	many	TRBV11-3	TRBJ2-2	NA